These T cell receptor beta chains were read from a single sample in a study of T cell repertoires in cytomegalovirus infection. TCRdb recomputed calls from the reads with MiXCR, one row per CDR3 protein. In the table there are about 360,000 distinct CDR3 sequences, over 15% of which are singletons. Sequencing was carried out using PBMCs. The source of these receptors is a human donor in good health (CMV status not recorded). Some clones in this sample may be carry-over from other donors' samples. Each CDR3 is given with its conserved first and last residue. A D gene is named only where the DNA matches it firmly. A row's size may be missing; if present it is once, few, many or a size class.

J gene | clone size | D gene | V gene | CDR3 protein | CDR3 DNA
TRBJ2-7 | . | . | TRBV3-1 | CASSQAGDSYEQYF | TGTGCCAGCAGCCAAGCGGGAGACTCCTACGAGCAGTACTTC
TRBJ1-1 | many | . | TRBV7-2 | CASSLEAGPRAEAFF | TGTGCCAGCAGCTTAGAGGCGGGACCCAGAGCCGAAGCTTTCTTT
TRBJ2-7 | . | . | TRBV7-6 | CASSGGVYYEQYF | TGTGCCAGCAGCGGGGGAGTTTACTACGAGCAGTACTTC
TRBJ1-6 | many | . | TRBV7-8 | CASSLVPPSPLHF | TGTGCCAGCAGCTTAGTCCCCCCGTCACCCCTCCACTTT
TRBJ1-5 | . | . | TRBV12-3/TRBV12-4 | CASSSHGTGQPQHF | TGTGCCAGCAGTTCCCACGGGACCGGTCAGCCCCAGCATTTT
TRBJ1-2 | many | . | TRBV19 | CASSNTGGNYGYTF | TGTGCCAGTAGTAATACAGGTGGAAACTATGGCTACACCTTC
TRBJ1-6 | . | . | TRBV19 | CASSIVASNSPLHF | TGTGCCAGTAGTATTGTGGCTTCTAATTCACCCCTCCACTTT
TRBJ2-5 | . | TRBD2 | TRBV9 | CASSVGPGGETQYF | TGTGCCAGCAGCGTAGGTCCGGGAGGAGAGACCCAGTACTTC
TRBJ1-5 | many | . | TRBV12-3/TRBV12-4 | CASSIDGGAYQPQHF | TGTGCCAGCAGTATCGACGGTGGAGCCTATCAGCCCCAGCATTTT
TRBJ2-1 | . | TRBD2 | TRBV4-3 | CASSQETSGSPYNEQFF | TGCGCCAGCAGCCAGGAGACTAGCGGGAGTCCATACAATGAGCAGTTCTTC
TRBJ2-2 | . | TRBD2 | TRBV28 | CASSYLSGGDTGELFF | TGTGCCAGCAGTTACTTATCGGGAGGGGACACCGGGGAGCTGTTTTTT
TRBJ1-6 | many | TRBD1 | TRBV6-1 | CATATGEPNSPLHF | TGTGCCACAGCGACAGGGGAGCCAAATTCACCCCTCCACTTT
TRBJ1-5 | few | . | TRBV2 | CASSERVGNQPQHF | TGTGCCAGCAGTGAGAGGGTTGGCAATCAGCCCCAGCATTTT
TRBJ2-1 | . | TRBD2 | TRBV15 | CATGLVPESQQFF | TGTGCCACCGGACTAGTACCAGAGTCGCAACAGTTCTTC
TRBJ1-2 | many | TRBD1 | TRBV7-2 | CASSFGTGGPTAYGYTF | TGTGCCAGCAGCTTCGGGACAGGGGGTCCGACGGCTTATGGCTACACCTTC
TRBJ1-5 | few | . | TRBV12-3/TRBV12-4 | CASSRDTLSNQPQHF | TGTGCCAGCAGCAGGGACACCCTTAGCAATCAGCCCCAGCATTTT
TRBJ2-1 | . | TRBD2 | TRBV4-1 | CASRLGTSAYNEQFF | TGTGCCAGCCGACTCGGGACTAGCGCCTACAATGAGCAGTTCTTC
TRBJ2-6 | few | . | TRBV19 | CASSMIVKGANVLTF | TGTGCCAGTAGTATGATCGTCAAAGGGGCCAACGTCCTGACTTTC
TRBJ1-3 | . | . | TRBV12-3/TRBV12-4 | CASSNRRSSGNTIYF | TGTGCCAGCAGTAACAGGCGTAGCTCTGGAAACACCATATATTTT
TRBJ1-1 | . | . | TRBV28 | CATDGGPRASEAFF | TGTGCCACCGATGGAGGCCCAAGAGCATCTGAAGCTTTCTTT
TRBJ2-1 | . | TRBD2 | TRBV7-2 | CASSSTSGYNEQFF | TGTGCCAGCAGCTCGACTAGCGGCTACAATGAGCAGTTCTTC
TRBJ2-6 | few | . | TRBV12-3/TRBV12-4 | CASSQGVGANVLTF | TGTGCCAGCAGCCAAGGGGTCGGGGCCAACGTCCTGACTTTC
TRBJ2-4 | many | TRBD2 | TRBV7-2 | CASSSGRAEKNIQYF | TGTGCCAGCAGCTCGGGGAGGGCGGAAAAAAACATTCAGTACTTC
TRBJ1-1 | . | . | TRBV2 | CASSVLRGNTEAFF | TGTGCCAGCAGTGTTCTCAGGGGTAACACTGAAGCTTTCTTT
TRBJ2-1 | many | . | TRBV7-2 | CASSLEGVNYNEQFF | TGTGCCAGCAGCTTAGAGGGGGTTAACTACAATGAGCAGTTCTTC
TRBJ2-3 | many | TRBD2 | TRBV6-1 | CASCGTSSDTQYF | TGTGCCAGCTGCGGGACTAGCTCAGATACGCAGTATTTT
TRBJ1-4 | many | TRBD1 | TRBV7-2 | CASSRTGAHATNEKLFF | TGTGCCAGCAGCCGTACAGGGGCCCATGCAACTAATGAAAAACTGTTTTTT
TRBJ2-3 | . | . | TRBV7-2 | CAISSGRDFRSTDTQYF | TGTGCCATCAGCTCGGGCCGGGACTTCCGTAGCACAGATACGCAGTATTTT
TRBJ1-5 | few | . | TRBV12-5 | CASGSGGVTQHF | TGTGCTAGTGGTTCCGGTGGCGTGACCCAGCATTTT
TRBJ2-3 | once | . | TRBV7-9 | CASSKAGTRTDTQCF | TGTGCCAGCAGCAAGGCCGGGACCCGCACAGATACGCAGTGTTTT
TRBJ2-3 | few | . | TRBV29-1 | CSVTGTSTDTQYF | TGCAGCGTGACCGGGACTAGCACAGATACGCAGTATTTT
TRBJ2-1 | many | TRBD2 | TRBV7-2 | CASSYSGSYNEQFF | TGTGCCAGCAGTTATAGCGGGAGCTACAATGAGCAGTTCTTC
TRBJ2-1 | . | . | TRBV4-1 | CASSPVYPYNEQFF | TGCGCCAGCAGCCCGGTCTACCCCTACAATGAGCAGTTCTTC
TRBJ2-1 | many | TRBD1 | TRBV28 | CASSTPPGQGDDEQFF | TGTGCCAGCAGTACTCCTCCGGGACAGGGTGACGATGAGCAGTTCTTC
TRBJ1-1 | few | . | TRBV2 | CASSPEEGAFF | TGTGCCAGCAGCCCTGAGGAGGGAGCTTTCTTT
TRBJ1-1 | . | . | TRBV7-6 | CASSLVGRLAEAFF | TGTGCCAGCAGCTTAGTTGGTCGGTTGGCTGAAGCTTTCTTT
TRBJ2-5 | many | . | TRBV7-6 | CASSPRVGFETQYF | TGTGCCAGCAGCCCCAGAGTAGGTTTTGAGACCCAGTACTTC
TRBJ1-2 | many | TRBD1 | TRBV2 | CASSARQGDYGYTF | TGTGCCAGCAGTGCTAGACAGGGTGATTATGGCTACACCTTC
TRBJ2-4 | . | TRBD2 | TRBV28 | CATTLGGEAKNIQYF | TGTGCCACCACACTCGGGGGGGAAGCCAAAAACATTCAGTACTTC
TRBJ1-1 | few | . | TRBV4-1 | CASSQIRGPGNTEAFF | TGCGCCAGCAGCCAAATCAGGGGCCCAGGGAACACTGAAGCTTTCTTT
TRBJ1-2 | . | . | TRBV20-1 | CSADPKDGNYGYTF | TGCAGTGCCGATCCGAAGGACGGGAACTATGGCTACACCTTC
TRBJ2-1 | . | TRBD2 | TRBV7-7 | CASSALAGIYNEQFF | TGTGCCAGCAGCGCCCTAGCGGGCATCTACAATGAGCAGTTCTTC
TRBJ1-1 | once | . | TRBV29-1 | CSVAPDSMNTEAFF | TGCAGCGTTGCTCCCGACAGCATGAACACTGAAGCTTTCTTT
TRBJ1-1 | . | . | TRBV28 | CASSLWGLDEAFF | TGTGCCAGCAGTTTATGGGGATTAGACGAAGCTTTCTTT
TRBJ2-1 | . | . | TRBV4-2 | CASSQDWSGYNEQFF | TGTGCCAGCAGCCAAGATTGGAGCGGGTACAATGAGCAGTTCTTC
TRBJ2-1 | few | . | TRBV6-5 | CASSYSSISNEQFF | TGTGCCAGCAGTTACTCGAGTATAAGTAATGAGCAGTTCTTC
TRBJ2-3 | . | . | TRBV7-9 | CASSLWSGRATDTQYF | TGTGCCAGCAGCTTATGGTCAGGCAGGGCCACAGATACGCAGTATTTT
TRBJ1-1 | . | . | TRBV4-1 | CASSLTGRATEAFF | TGCGCCAGCAGCCTCACCGGGAGGGCGACTGAAGCTTTCTTT
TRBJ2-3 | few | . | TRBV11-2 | CASSLAGFTDTQYF | TGTGCCAGCAGCTTAGCGGGATTCACAGATACGCAGTATTTT
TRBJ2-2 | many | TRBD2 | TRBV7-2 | CASSSGLVRLGELFF | TGTGCCAGCAGCTCGGGACTAGTGAGATTGGGGGAGCTGTTTTTT
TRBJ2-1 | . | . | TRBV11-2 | CASQKGHISYNEQFF | TGTGCCAGCCAAAAGGGACACATTTCCTACAATGAGCAGTTCTTC
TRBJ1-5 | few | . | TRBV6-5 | CASSYSAINQPQHF | TGTGCCAGCAGTTACTCGGCAATAAATCAGCCCCAGCATTTT
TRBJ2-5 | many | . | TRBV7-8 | CASSPRPYNEETQYF | TGTGCCAGCAGCCCCCGCCCCTACAACGAAGAGACCCAGTACTTC
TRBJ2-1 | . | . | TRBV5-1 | CASSLIPGNEQFF | TGCGCCAGCAGCTTAATCCCTGGGAATGAGCAGTTCTTC
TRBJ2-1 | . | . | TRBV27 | CASRDILNNEQFF | TGTGCCAGCAGAGACATTCTCAACAATGAGCAGTTCTTC
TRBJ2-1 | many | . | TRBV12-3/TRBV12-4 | CASTSGGVPVNEQFF | TGTGCCAGCACTAGTGGAGGGGTTCCCGTGAATGAGCAGTTCTTC
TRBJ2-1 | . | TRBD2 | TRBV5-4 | CASSRSLAGVINEQFF | TGTGCCAGCAGCCGCAGTCTAGCGGGAGTCATCAATGAGCAGTTCTTC
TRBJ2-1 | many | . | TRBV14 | CASSPWDILNEQFF | TGTGCCAGCAGCCCCTGGGACATTTTAAATGAGCAGTTCTTC
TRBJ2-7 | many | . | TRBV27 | CASRHGIAYEQYF | TGTGCCAGCAGGCACGGGATAGCCTACGAGCAGTACTTC
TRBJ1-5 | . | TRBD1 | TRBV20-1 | CSATGQNNQPQHF | TGCAGTGCAACGGGACAGAACAATCAGCCCCAGCATTTT